The sample holds a few counts of the clone carrying this T cell receptor (beta chain). Sequencing was performed with immunoSEQ multiplex PCR; in TCRdb, only in-frame clones are kept and a portion is missing. Seen here are about 95,000 clones, roughly 80% observed once, and the top ten hold 24%. This entry comes from a study of blood T cell repertoires in COVID-19. CDR3 length: 14 amino acids. Trimming cost V 6 bases and J 6 bases; bases outside gene matches: 4. Germline CDR1 reads LNHDA; CDR2 reads SQIVND (reference sequence). The TCR was taken from a human donor in a cohort sampled during active COVID-19. The sample consisted of peripheral blood. The V call is TRBV19, the J call TRBJ2-1, with 11 bases lining up with TRBD2. The CDR3 sequence: CASSVAGGGNEQFF. The CDR3 DNA sequence: TGTGCCAGTAGCGTAGCGGGAGGGGGCAATGAGCAGTTCTTC.